This TCR beta chain was recovered during a study of T cells expressing NK-cell markers (dated by TCRdb to the early 2020s). Concerning the study at large: Seven or eight donors provided sorted CD3+CD56+NKG2C+, CD3+CD56+NKG2C- and CD3+CD56-NKG2C+ T-cell subsets, whose TCR beta-chain repertoires were profiled. Seven of the eight sequenced donors were HCMV-seropositive and one was HCMV-seronegative. The eight sequenced donors were randomly selected healthy volunteers, three men and five women. The libraries were sequenced on Illumina HiSeq 2000/2500, MiSeq or NextSeq, producing 2 x 150 bp reads.

On this clonotype: The clone's antigen remains unknown.

Sequencing took place on an Illumina HiSeq 2000. TCR beta cDNA libraries were prepared using 5'RACE template switching, which introduced a universal primer site and unique molecular identifiers. cDNA synthesis was primed from the TCR beta constant segment and was followed by two successive PCR amplification steps. The study's own analysis went as follows. MIGEC was used to demultiplex reads and group the reads by UMI, and MiTCR was used to assemble and quantify clonotypes. To remove erroneous sequences, TCR cDNA sequences were retained only when supported by two or more reads. Downstream repertoire analysis used the tcR package, and clonotypes were matched across fractions by CDR3 nucleotide sequence plus V segment. VDJmatch was used to annotate antigen specificity against VDJdb, with one amino acid substitution in CDR3 permitted. One entry per CDR3 protein sequence results from the TCRdb reprocessing of the reads, with DNA left out. For this entry, the V and J calls and clone size follow TCRdb and not the study's own pipeline. This sample's listing comprises a few hundred thousand distinct CDR3 sequences. The ten largest make up 5.2% of the sample.

Study-wide conclusions, independent of this receptor: In six donors, the dominant CD3+CD56+NKG2C+ clonotypes were among the top 10 CD8+ clonotypes and accounted for about 1.0-7.5% of CD8+ T cells. Those dominant clonotypes were again the most abundant among CD3+CD56-NKG2C+ cells in a handful of donors, at about 25-65%. Whether the expanded NKG2C-expressing T cell clones were specific for HCMV antigens remained unclear.

To determine HCMV serostatus, a commercial ELISA kit was used to detect HCMV-specific IgG in serum. Ficoll density gradient centrifugation was used to isolate peripheral blood mononuclear cells from blood. The receptor was isolated from a man aged 18-75 years in good health. Sequencing was performed on blood T cells: a sorted CD56 or NKG2C T cell subset, CD4+ or CD8+ T cells, or bulk PBMC T cells (not recorded which).

This receptor carries the CDR3 CASSKGQVEQYF. This sequence uses TRBV12-3 or TRBV12-4 and TRBJ2-7; no DNA is available, so the TRBD1 call from TCRdb remains unchecked. The CDR3 measures 12 amino acids from cysteine to phenylalanine. No DNA was logged.